Listed below are T cell receptor beta chains from one sample, sequenced in a study of T cell repertoires in cytomegalovirus infection. TCRdb recomputed calls from the reads with MiXCR, one row per CDR3 protein. The sample has roughly 180,000 distinct CDR3 sequences; roughly 30% are singletons. The sequenced material came from PBMCs. These receptors all stem from a human donor in good health (CMV status not recorded). Some clones in this sample may be carry-over from other donors' samples. CDR3s include the opening cysteine and the closing phenylalanine or tryptophan. D genes are given only for firm matches. Clone sizes are given selectively: once, few, many, or a class where the clone is expanded.

abundance: .
j_gene: TRBJ2-7
d_gene: TRBD1
v_gene: TRBV5-1
CDR3nt: TGCGCCAGCGTGGGACAGGACTCCTACGAGCAGTACTTC
CDR3aa: CASVGQDSYEQYF

abundance: few
j_gene: TRBJ2-7
d_gene: .
v_gene: TRBV7-2
CDR3nt: TGTGCCAGCAGCCTCGATCCCATCCCTGACGAGCAGTACTTC
CDR3aa: CASSLDPIPDEQYF

abundance: .
j_gene: TRBJ2-1
d_gene: TRBD1
v_gene: TRBV29-1
CDR3nt: TGCAGCGTTGAAGACATTCCGGGACAGAGAAATGAGCAGTTCTTC
CDR3aa: CSVEDIPGQRNEQFF

abundance: .
j_gene: TRBJ1-1
d_gene: .
v_gene: TRBV4-1
CDR3nt: TGCGCCAGCAGCCCCTCTCCCAGGACTGAAGCTTTCTTT
CDR3aa: CASSPSPRTEAFF

abundance: many
j_gene: TRBJ1-2
d_gene: TRBD1
v_gene: TRBV12-3/TRBV12-4
CDR3nt: TGTGCCAGCACCACGGGAGGGGGCGCCTATGGCTACACCTTC
CDR3aa: CASTTGGGAYGYTF

abundance: few
j_gene: TRBJ2-2
d_gene: TRBD1
v_gene: TRBV6-2/TRBV6-3
CDR3nt: TGTGCCAGCAGTTGGATAGGGGGCTATACCGGGGAGCTGTTTTTT
CDR3aa: CASSWIGGYTGELFF

abundance: few
j_gene: TRBJ1-4
d_gene: TRBD1
v_gene: TRBV6-1
CDR3nt: TGTGCCAGCTCGGGACAGATAACTGCAACTAATGAAAAACTGTTTTTT
CDR3aa: CASSGQITATNEKLFF

abundance: many
j_gene: TRBJ2-1
d_gene: .
v_gene: TRBV7-2
CDR3nt: TGTGCCAGCAGCCCCTTCCCCGCCGAGAAGTTTGAGCAGTTCTTC
CDR3aa: CASSPFPAEKFEQFF

abundance: .
j_gene: TRBJ1-6
d_gene: .
v_gene: TRBV19
CDR3nt: TGTGCCAGTAGGGAGGGACCGGCATTTTCACCCCTCCACTTT
CDR3aa: CASREGPAFSPLHF

abundance: .
j_gene: TRBJ2-7
d_gene: .
v_gene: TRBV29-1
CDR3nt: TGCAGCGTCTACACGGGTCTCGAGCAGTACTTC
CDR3aa: CSVYTGLEQYF

abundance: .
j_gene: TRBJ1-6
d_gene: .
v_gene: TRBV6-2/TRBV6-3
CDR3nt: TGTGCCAGCAGTTACAAGATTCAAAATTCACCCCTCCACTTT
CDR3aa: CASSYKIQNSPLHF

abundance: .
j_gene: TRBJ1-1
d_gene: .
v_gene: TRBV29-1
CDR3nt: TGCAGCGGCCGGGCCGCTGGGAACACTGAAGCTTTCTTT
CDR3aa: CSGRAAGNTEAFF

abundance: .
j_gene: TRBJ1-1
d_gene: .
v_gene: TRBV4-2
CDR3nt: TGTGCCAGCAGCCAAGATTTTGTGAACACTGAAGCTTTCTTT
CDR3aa: CASSQDFVNTEAFF

abundance: few
j_gene: TRBJ2-5
d_gene: TRBD1
v_gene: TRBV4-1
CDR3nt: TGCGCCAGCAGCCGCCCCAGTGGGACAGAGAAGGAGACCCAGTACTTC
CDR3aa: CASSRPSGTEKETQYF

abundance: .
j_gene: TRBJ2-2
d_gene: TRBD2
v_gene: TRBV2
CDR3nt: TGTGCCAGCAGTGCCCAAGCGGGGCGGACCGGGGAGCTGTTTTTT
CDR3aa: CASSAQAGRTGELFF

abundance: few
j_gene: TRBJ1-2
d_gene: .
v_gene: TRBV7-2
CDR3nt: TGTGCCAGCAGCTCCCCCACACAAGCCACCCACTATGGCTACACCTTC
CDR3aa: CASSSPTQATHYGYTF

abundance: .
j_gene: TRBJ1-6
d_gene: .
v_gene: TRBV9
CDR3nt: TGTGCCAGCAGCGTAGAGGTCAGCTCCTATAATTCACCCCTCCACTTT
CDR3aa: CASSVEVSSYNSPLHF

abundance: few
j_gene: TRBJ1-3
d_gene: TRBD1
v_gene: TRBV11-2
CDR3nt: TGTGCCAGCAGCACGCACAGGGGCTCCTCTGGAAACACCATATATTTT
CDR3aa: CASSTHRGSSGNTIYF

abundance: many
j_gene: TRBJ1-3
d_gene: .
v_gene: TRBV7-2
CDR3nt: TGTGCCAGCACCACAGAGGGAGGAAACACCATATATTTT
CDR3aa: CASTTEGGNTIYF

abundance: .
j_gene: TRBJ1-5
d_gene: .
v_gene: TRBV23-1
CDR3nt: TGCGCCAGCAGTCAAGCCGGGAGGGGAAATAGCAATCAGCCCCAGCATTTT
CDR3aa: CASSQAGRGNSNQPQHF

abundance: .
j_gene: TRBJ1-2
d_gene: .
v_gene: TRBV27
CDR3nt: TGTGCCAGCAGTCCCGGAGCAGGGGTCAACTATGGCTACACCTTC
CDR3aa: CASSPGAGVNYGYTF

abundance: .
j_gene: TRBJ2-5
d_gene: .
v_gene: TRBV7-2
CDR3nt: TGTGCCAGCAGCTTATTTGCTGAGGAGACCCAGTACTTC
CDR3aa: CASSLFAEETQYF

abundance: few
j_gene: TRBJ1-2
d_gene: TRBD1
v_gene: TRBV6-5
CDR3nt: TGTGCCAGCAGGCCCGGGACAGAGAAAGGGGGCTACACCTTC
CDR3aa: CASRPGTEKGGYTF

abundance: many
j_gene: TRBJ1-1
d_gene: .
v_gene: TRBV7-2
CDR3nt: TGTGCCAGCAGCTTTAACAGGGATGATGCTTTCTTT
CDR3aa: CASSFNRDDAFF

abundance: .
j_gene: TRBJ2-2
d_gene: TRBD1
v_gene: TRBV4-2
CDR3nt: TGTGCCAGCAGCGCGGACAGGATCACCGGGGAGCTGTTTTTT
CDR3aa: CASSADRITGELFF

abundance: .
j_gene: TRBJ2-7
d_gene: .
v_gene: TRBV11-2
CDR3nt: TGTGCCAGCCAGGACAGAGCCTACGAGCAGTACTTC
CDR3aa: CASQDRAYEQYF

abundance: .
j_gene: TRBJ2-1
d_gene: TRBD2
v_gene: TRBV5-1
CDR3nt: TGCGCCACCAAGCGGGGGGACACCAATGAGCAGTTCTTC
CDR3aa: CATKRGDTNEQFF